The entry below gives a single TCR beta chain sequence along with its context. The data belong to a study of shared T cell receptors in the human thymus. V lost 3 bases and J lost 0; bases outside the gene matches: 6. Germline values: CDR1 MNHEY, CDR2 SMNVEV (reference sequence). The CDR3 length is 16 residues. The table came from immunoSEQ multiplex PCR; TCRdb's copy has only in-frame clones and leaves some out. The sample includes fewer than 700,000 clones, over 75% of them seen just once. This sample also appeared in a second study, on human thymus T cells. Turning to that study: Congenital heart defects were the reason for the corrective surgery that the donors, healthy Finnish infants, were having. Corrective heart surgery yielded the resections from which the thymus tissue came. Thymic and blood repertoires showed apparently biased V and J gene usage. A high degree of thymic repertoire overlap among unrelated individuals was reported in related research.

The sequenced sample consisted of thymocytes. This chain uses TRBV27 with TRBJ2-3, with TRBD1 matching over 7 bases. This clonotype was obtained from a boy less than two years old with a congenital heart defect. This chain's CDR3 is CASSFTGAPSTDTQYF. DNA of the CDR3: TGTGCCAGCAGTTTCACAGGGGCCCCTAGCACAGATACGCAGTATTTT.